This T cell receptor beta chain was recorded in a study of CD8 T cells in ankylosing spondylitis. Study-wide results and limits: Characteristic of ankylosing spondylitis blood, it appeared, was a TCR beta motif comprising 7 to 9 highly homologous variants. It was reported that disease-linked clones were significantly enriched in matched ankylosing spondylitis synovial fluid. Clones that were linked to disease were CD8+ and were relatively rare in peripheral blood.

There are a few counts of this clonotype. The antigen remains unidentified. Quantitative molecular-barcoded 5'-RACE generated the TCR beta libraries. TCRdb re-called the 5' RACE reads with MiXCR, one entry per CDR3 protein. The table has 250,000 to 400,000 distinct CDR3 sequences, around 10% seen once. Trimming removed 2 bases from V and 6 bases from J, with 20 bases in between. This CDR3 is 17 amino acids long. The rearrangement uses TRBV12-3 or TRBV12-4 and TRBJ2-1; D is possibly TRBD1 (5 bases). Sequencing was carried out using blood, either unsorted or a sorted T cell fraction (not recorded which). The TCR originated in a female donor with ankylosing spondylitis or in good health (not recorded which). The CDR3 sequence: CASSLRLQGFGVNEQFF. The CDR3 bases are TGTGCCAGCAGTTTAAGGCTTCAGGGTTTTGGAGTCAATGAGCAGTTCTTC.